These T cell receptor beta chains were read from a single sample in a study of vaccination effects on CD4 cells after COVID-19. Sequencing was performed with immunoSEQ multiplex PCR; in TCRdb, only in-frame clones are kept and a portion is missing. In the table there are around 21,000 clones, about two thirds of which are singletons. What these receptors recognize is not known. The sequencing used CD4+ T cells from PBMCs cultured with HCoV-NL63 spike peptides, collected before COVID-19 vaccination. These receptors came from a human donor who received a COVID-19 vaccine. Both conserved end residues are part of each CDR3. Fields, in order: D gene, V gene, clone size, J gene, CDR3 protein, CDR3 DNA. The D gene is left open where the match is weak. The size entry is marked missing in some rows and otherwise reads once, few, many or a size class.

NA,TRBV5-1,NA,TRBJ2-2,CASSVEGSGTGELFF,TGCGCCAGCAGCGTCGAAGGGTCGGGCACCGGGGAGCTGTTTTTT
NA,TRBV27,few,TRBJ2-2,CASSLNTGELFF,TGTGCCAGCAGTTTAAACACCGGGGAGCTGTTTTTT
TRBD1,TRBV23-1,once,TRBJ1-2,CASSHHKHRDRRRTNYGYTF,TGCGCCAGCAGTCACCACAAACACCGGGACAGGCGACGGACTAACTATGGCTACACCTTC
TRBD1,TRBV5-4,NA,TRBJ1-5,CASSADRASQPQHF,TGTGCCAGCAGCGCGGACAGGGCGAGTCAGCCCCAGCATTTT
NA,TRBV6-5,NA,TRBJ1-2,CASTPNAGNYGYTF,TGTGCCAGCACCCCAAATGCGGGGAACTATGGCTACACCTTC
NA,TRBV9,NA,TRBJ1-3,CASSTDSGNTIYF,TGTGCCAGCAGCACAGACTCTGGAAACACCATATATTTT
NA,TRBV6-6,few,TRBJ1-2,CASSYPWGSPLYGYTF,TGTGCCAGCAGTTACCCGTGGGGGTCCCCCCTCTATGGCTACACCTTC
TRBD2,TRBV3-1/TRBV3-2,NA,TRBJ2-1,CASSQSGGSSYNEQFF,TGTGCCAGCAGCCAATCCGGGGGGAGCTCCTACAATGAGCAGTTCTTC
NA,TRBV9,NA,TRBJ1-1,CASSVDDRSGDTNTEAFF,TGTGCCAGCAGCGTAGACGATAGGTCAGGGGACACAAACACTGAAGCTTTCTTT
NA,TRBV6-2/TRBV6-3,NA,TRBJ1-2,CASSYRTAPNYGYTF,TGTGCCAGCAGTTACAGGACGGCACCTAACTATGGCTACACCTTC
TRBD1,TRBV5-5,NA,TRBJ1-4,CASSPQGFNEKLFF,TGTGCCAGCAGCCCACAGGGGTTTAATGAAAAACTGTTTTTT
TRBD1,TRBV5-6,NA,TRBJ2-1,CASSLGIRQGGEQFF,TGTGCCAGCAGCTTGGGAATTAGACAGGGGGGTGAGCAGTTCTTC
NA,TRBV2,few,TRBJ1-1,CASNRRLGANTEAFF,TGTGCCAGCAATCGCAGGTTAGGGGCGAACACTGAAGCTTTCTTT
TRBD1,TRBV30,NA,TRBJ1-5,CAGDRGGNQPQHF,TGTGCAGGGGACAGGGGAGGCAATCAGCCCCAGCATTTT
NA,TRBV4-1,NA,TRBJ1-4,CASSQGPGEDEKLFF,TGCGCCAGCAGCCAAGGTCCAGGGGAGGATGAAAAACTGTTTTTT
NA,TRBV4-1,NA,TRBJ1-4,CASGTLAAGKLFF,TGCGCCAGCGGGACACTTGCGGCGGGAAAACTGTTTTTT
TRBD2,TRBV9,NA,TRBJ2-7,CASSPRLAASYEQYF,TGTGCCAGCAGCCCCCGCCTAGCGGCCTCCTACGAGCAGTACTTC
NA,TRBV18,NA,TRBJ1-1,CASSPSEVLNTEAFF,TGTGCCAGCTCACCCTCCGAAGTATTGAACACTGAAGCTTTCTTT
NA,TRBV9,NA,TRBJ2-3,CASSVWTAQSTDTQYF,TGTGCCAGCAGCGTATGGACAGCCCAGAGCACAGATACGCAGTATTTT
NA,TRBV4-2,NA,TRBJ1-3,CASSQDREVRGNTIYF,TGTGCCAGCAGCCAAGACAGGGAAGTGAGGGGAAACACCATATATTTT
NA,TRBV30,few,TRBJ1-1,CAWSVHRVNTEAFF,TGTGCCTGGAGTGTACACCGGGTGAACACTGAAGCTTTCTTT
NA,TRBV5-1,NA,TRBJ2-5,CASSLVETQYF,TGCGCCAGCAGCTTGGTCGAGACCCAGTACTTC
TRBD1,TRBV2,few,TRBJ1-5,CASMNTYDRVSNQPQHF,TGTGCCAGCATGAACACCTATGACAGGGTTAGCAATCAGCCCCAGCATTTT
NA,TRBV10-3,NA,TRBJ2-6,CAAWGESGANVLTF,TGTGCCGCGTGGGGGGAGTCTGGGGCCAACGTCCTGACTTTC
NA,TRBV11-2,NA,TRBJ2-1,CASSLARPNNEQFF,TGTGCCAGCAGCTTAGCCAGGCCCAACAATGAGCAGTTCTTC
NA,TRBV7-2,NA,TRBJ1-1,CASSLSSTQNTEAFF,TGTGCCAGCAGCTTATCCAGCACCCAGAACACTGAAGCTTTCTTT
TRBD2,TRBV7-2,NA,TRBJ2-7,CASRLPGTSGNYEQYF,TGTGCCAGCCGCCTCCCCGGGACTAGCGGGAACTACGAGCAGTACTTC
NA,TRBV18,NA,TRBJ1-2,CASSPPGENYGYTF,TGTGCCAGCTCACCACCGGGCGAGAACTATGGCTACACCTTC
TRBD2,TRBV12-3/TRBV12-4,large,TRBJ2-7,CASSPSGLGEQYF,TGTGCCAGCAGTCCTAGCGGGCTGGGTGAGCAGTACTTC
TRBD1,TRBV5-1,NA,TRBJ1-1,CASSLVLFRGSHYTEAFF,TGCGCCAGCAGCTTGGTTTTATTCAGGGGGTCTCACTACACTGAAGCTTTCTTT
TRBD1,TRBV11-2,few,TRBJ1-1,CASSFGTGMNTEAFF,TGTGCCAGCAGCTTTGGGACAGGGATGAACACTGAAGCTTTCTTT